A selection of T cell receptor beta chains follows, all from one sample in a study of cytomegalovirus exposure and HLA in healthy donors. Sequencing was performed with immunoSEQ multiplex PCR; in TCRdb, only in-frame clones are kept and a portion is missing. The sample carries about 190,000 clones, about four fifths recorded once. Sequenced: PBMCs. The receptor source for this set is a woman in her forties in good health and CMV-seronegative. Both conserved end residues are part of each CDR3. A D gene is named only where the DNA matches it firmly. Clone size is stated in some rows and not others, as once, few, many or a class when expanded.

d_gene,v_gene,j_gene,abundance,CDR3aa,CDR3nt
TRBD1,TRBV30,TRBJ1-5,.,CAWSVETGVNQPQHF,TGTGCCTGGAGTGTAGAGACAGGGGTCAATCAGCCCCAGCATTTT
TRBD2,TRBV7-3,TRBJ2-1,.,CASRQGTSSNEQFF,TGTGCCAGCAGGCAAGGGACTAGCTCAAATGAGCAGTTCTTC
.,TRBV7-2,TRBJ2-5,few,CASSYQLGGQETQYF,TGTGCCAGCAGCTATCAGCTAGGCGGGCAAGAGACCCAGTACTTC
.,TRBV11-2,TRBJ2-3,.,CASSFVPSSTDTQYF,TGTGCCAGCAGCTTTGTTCCTTCTAGCACAGATACGCAGTATTTT
TRBD1,TRBV4-2,TRBJ1-5,.,CASSQGQTGQPQHF,TGTGCCAGCAGCCAGGGACAGACGGGGCAGCCCCAGCATTTT
.,TRBV12-2,TRBJ2-6,few,CASPRGRAQSSGANVLTF,TGTGCAAGCCCCCGAGGGAGGGCCCAATCCTCTGGGGCCAACGTCCTGACTTTC
.,TRBV19,TRBJ2-6,.,CASSIDPGSANVLTF,TGTGCCAGTAGTATAGATCCGGGGTCGGCCAACGTCCTGACTTTC
TRBD1,TRBV4-3,TRBJ1-2,.,CASSQEAGRGAYGYTF,TGCGCCAGCAGCCAAGAAGCTGGCAGGGGGGCCTATGGCTACACCTTC
TRBD2,TRBV6-5,TRBJ2-1,.,CASSFGTSGPYNEQFF,TGTGCCAGCAGTTTCGGGACTAGCGGACCTTACAATGAGCAGTTCTTC
.,TRBV19,TRBJ2-1,few,CATLDEAGNEQFF,TGTGCCACCCTCGACGAGGCGGGCAATGAGCAGTTCTTC
TRBD1,TRBV5-1,TRBJ2-1,.,CASSWGITGGNGNEQFF,TGCGCCAGCAGCTGGGGGATTACAGGGGGCAATGGGAATGAGCAGTTCTTC
TRBD1,TRBV30,TRBJ1-2,few,CAWSAGQRYGYTF,TGTGCCTGGAGTGCGGGACAGAGATATGGCTACACCTTC
.,TRBV6-1,TRBJ1-2,few,CASAPGLQSGYTF,TGTGCCAGCGCCCCAGGGCTACAGAGTGGCTACACCTTC
.,TRBV7-7,TRBJ2-1,once,CASSLRGGSNEQFF,TGTGCCAGCAGCTTAAGGGGTGGGTCAAATGAGCAGTTCTTC
.,TRBV29-1,TRBJ1-4,once,CSVGPGVDEKLFF,TGCAGCGTTGGACCCGGGGTCGATGAAAAACTGTTTTTT
TRBD1,TRBV2,TRBJ1-2,.,CASSRDSNNYGYTF,TGTGCCAGCAGTCGGGACAGCAATAACTATGGCTACACCTTC
.,TRBV12-5,TRBJ1-5,.,CASGFPGDGNQPQHF,TGTGCTAGTGGTTTCCCAGGGGATGGCAATCAGCCCCAGCATTTT
TRBD2,TRBV7-7,TRBJ2-2,.,CASSQAASGSHGELFF,TGTGCCAGCAGCCAGGCGGCTAGCGGGAGCCACGGGGAGCTGTTTTTT
TRBD1,TRBV27,TRBJ2-7,.,CASSDRGHSYEQYF,TGTGCCAGCAGTGACAGGGGGCACTCCTACGAGCAGTACTTC
.,TRBV25-1,TRBJ1-1,.,CASSMGLLNTEAFF,TGTGCCAGCAGTATGGGACTTTTGAACACTGAAGCTTTCTTT
TRBD2,TRBV30,TRBJ2-7,.,CAWRFAGTSGSGEQYF,TGTGCCTGGAGGTTCGCCGGGACTAGCGGGAGTGGCGAGCAGTACTTC
.,TRBV7-2,TRBJ1-2,.,CASSARGESSRGYTF,TGTGCCAGCAGCGCCCGTGGTGAGTCCTCGAGGGGCTACACCTTC
TRBD1,TRBV18,TRBJ1-1,.,CASSRDSRMNTEAFF,TGTGCCAGCTCAAGGGACAGCCGGATGAACACTGAAGCTTTCTTT
.,TRBV29-1,TRBJ2-1,.,CSARDGQRNEQFF,TGCAGCGCCCGAGACGGACAGAGAAATGAGCAGTTCTTC
TRBD1,TRBV7-3,TRBJ1-1,.,CASSITGGPDSLAAFF,TGTGCCAGCAGCATAACAGGGGGTCCCGATTCCTTGGCAGCTTTCTTT
TRBD1,TRBV5-6,TRBJ1-4,.,CASSLVGTGGNEKLFF,TGTGCCAGCAGCTTGGTTGGGACAGGCGGCAATGAAAAACTGTTTTTT
TRBD1,TRBV7-2,TRBJ1-4,few,CASSFRTGTNEKLFF,TGTGCCAGCAGCTTCAGGACAGGAACTAATGAAAAACTGTTTTTT
TRBD1,TRBV5-1,TRBJ1-4,.,CASSEGQGAQKLFF,TGCGCCAGCAGTGAGGGACAGGGGGCGCAAAAACTGTTTTTT
TRBD2,TRBV30,TRBJ2-3,.,CAWTRGRATDTQYF,TGTGCCTGGACCCGCGGGAGGGCTACAGATACGCAGTATTTT
.,TRBV13,TRBJ2-7,few,CASSSTTNQLYEQYF,TGTGCCAGCAGCTCGACTACCAATCAACTCTACGAGCAGTACTTC
.,TRBV5-6,TRBJ2-3,.,CASSPLDGYTDTQYF,TGTGCCAGCAGCCCTCTCGACGGGTACACAGATACGCAGTATTTT
TRBD1,TRBV4-3,TRBJ2-3,.,CASSQEIGQGADTQYF,TGCGCCAGCAGCCAAGAGATTGGCCAGGGGGCAGATACGCAGTATTTT
TRBD1,TRBV19,TRBJ1-1,.,CASSGGTGVWNTEAFF,TGTGCCAGTAGTGGGGGGACAGGGGTTTGGAACACTGAAGCTTTCTTT
TRBD2,TRBV7-2,TRBJ2-1,.,CASRLAGGSSYNEQFF,TGTGCCAGCAGACTAGCGGGGGGTAGCTCCTACAATGAGCAGTTCTTC